This T cell receptor (beta chain) was recovered during a study of T cells in narcolepsy. General study findings and limits: Some memory CD4+ repertoires had no autoreactive clone sequences.

Here immunoSEQ multiplex PCR was the method, and the copy in TCRdb shows in-frame clones only, minus some. In the table there are approximately 35,000 clones, roughly 77% of which are singletons. About this clone: The antigen remains unidentified.

The receptor comes from a human donor in good health. The sample was memory (CD45RA-) CD4+ T cells from blood.

The DNA of the CDR3 is TGTGCCAGCAGTTACTCCCAGGGGCGGGAAGCTTTCTTT. This gives the protein CASSYSQGREAFF. The chain couples TRBV6-5 to TRBJ1-1, with D tentatively TRBD1 (6 bases). The germline V and J ends were trimmed by 0 bases and 8 bases, with 10 bases remaining between them. From germline, CDR1 is MNHEY and CDR2 SVGAGI. The CDR3 spans 13 residues.